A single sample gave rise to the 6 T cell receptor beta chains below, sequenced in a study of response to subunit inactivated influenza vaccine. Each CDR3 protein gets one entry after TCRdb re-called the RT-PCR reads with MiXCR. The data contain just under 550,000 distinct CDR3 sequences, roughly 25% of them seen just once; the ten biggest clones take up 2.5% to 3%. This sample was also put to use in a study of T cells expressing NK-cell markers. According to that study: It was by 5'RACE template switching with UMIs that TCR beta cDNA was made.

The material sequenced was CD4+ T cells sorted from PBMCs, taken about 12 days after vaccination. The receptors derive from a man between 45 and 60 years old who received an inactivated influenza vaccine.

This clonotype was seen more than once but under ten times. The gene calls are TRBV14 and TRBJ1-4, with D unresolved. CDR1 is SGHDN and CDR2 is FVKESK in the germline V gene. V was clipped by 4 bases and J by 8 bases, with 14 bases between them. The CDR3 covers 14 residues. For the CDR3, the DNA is TGTGCCAGCAGCCTGGGCCGGAAAGGGGAAAAACTGTTTTTT. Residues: CASSLGRKGEKLFF.

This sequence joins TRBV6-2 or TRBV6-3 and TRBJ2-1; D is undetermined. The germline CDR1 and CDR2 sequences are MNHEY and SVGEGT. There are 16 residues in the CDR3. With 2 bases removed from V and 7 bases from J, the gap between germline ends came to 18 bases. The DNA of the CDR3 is TGTGCCAGCAGTTACAACTACTCACCTTTAGGGAATGAGCAGTTCTTC. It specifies CASSYNYSPLGNEQFF.

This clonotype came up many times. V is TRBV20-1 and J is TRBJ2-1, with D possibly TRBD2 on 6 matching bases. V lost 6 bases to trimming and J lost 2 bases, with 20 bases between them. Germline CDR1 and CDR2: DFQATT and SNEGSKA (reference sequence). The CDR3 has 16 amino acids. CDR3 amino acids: CSASDPAGLTYNEQFF. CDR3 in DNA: TGCAGTGCCTCAGATCCGGCGGGACTCACCTACAATGAGCAGTTCTTC.

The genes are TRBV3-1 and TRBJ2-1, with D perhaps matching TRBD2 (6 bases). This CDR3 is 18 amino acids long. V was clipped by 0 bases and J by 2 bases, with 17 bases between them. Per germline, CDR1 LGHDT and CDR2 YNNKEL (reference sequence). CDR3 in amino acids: CASSQDQAGLGTYNEQFF. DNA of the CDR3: TGTGCCAGCAGCCAAGATCAGGCGGGGCTAGGTACCTACAATGAGCAGTTCTTC.

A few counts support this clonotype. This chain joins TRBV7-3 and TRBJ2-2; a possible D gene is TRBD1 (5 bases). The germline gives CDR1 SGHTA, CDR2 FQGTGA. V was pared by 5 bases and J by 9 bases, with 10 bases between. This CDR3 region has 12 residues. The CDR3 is CASSQDKRELFF. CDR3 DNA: TGTGCCAGCAGCCAGGACAAACGGGAGCTGTTTTTT.

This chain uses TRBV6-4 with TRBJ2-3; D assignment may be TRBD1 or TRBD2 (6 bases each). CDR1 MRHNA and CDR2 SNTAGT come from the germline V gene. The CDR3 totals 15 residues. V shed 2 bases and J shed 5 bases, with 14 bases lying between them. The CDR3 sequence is CASSDGWGAGDTQYF. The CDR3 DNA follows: TGTGCCAGCAGTGACGGTTGGGGGGCCGGAGATACGCAGTATTTT.